The rows below give T cell receptor beta chains drawn from one sample of a study of CD8 T cells in ankylosing spondylitis. Each CDR3 protein gets one entry after TCRdb re-called the 5' RACE reads with MiXCR. The sample yields hundreds of thousands of distinct CDR3 sequences, roughly 26% seen once. The sequenced sample consisted of blood, either unsorted or a sorted T cell fraction (not recorded which). The receptors shown here come from a male donor with ankylosing spondylitis or in good health (not recorded which). Each CDR3 is given with its conserved first and last residue. The order of the fields is J gene, clone size, V gene, D gene, CDR3 DNA, CDR3 protein. The D gene is left open where the match is weak. Some rows mark clone size as missing; the rest say once, few, many or name a class of expanded clone.

J gene: TRBJ1-5; clone size: .; V gene: TRBV6-6; D gene: .; CDR3 DNA: TGTGCCAGCAGTTACTCATTAGATCAGCCCCAGCATTTT; CDR3 protein: CASSYSLDQPQHF
J gene: TRBJ2-5; clone size: many; V gene: TRBV24-1; D gene: TRBD2; CDR3 DNA: TGTGCCACCAGTGATCGAACCCCACTAGCGGGAGGCCACCAAGAGACCCAGTACTTC; CDR3 protein: CATSDRTPLAGGHQETQYF
J gene: TRBJ1-4; clone size: many; V gene: TRBV20-1; D gene: .; CDR3 DNA: TGCAGTGCTATCAGGACAGTTAATGAAAAACTGTTTTTT; CDR3 protein: CSAIRTVNEKLFF
J gene: TRBJ2-7; clone size: .; V gene: TRBV7-3; D gene: .; CDR3 DNA: TGTGCCAGCAGCTTAACAGCTAGCGAGCCCTACGAGCAGTACTTC; CDR3 protein: CASSLTASEPYEQYF
J gene: TRBJ2-2; clone size: many; V gene: TRBV12-3/TRBV12-4; D gene: TRBD2; CDR3 DNA: TGTGCCAGCAGTTTAGGAGCGGGAGGAGACACCGGGGAGCTGTTTTTT; CDR3 protein: CASSLGAGGDTGELFF
J gene: TRBJ2-2; clone size: .; V gene: TRBV9; D gene: TRBD2; CDR3 DNA: TGTGCCAGCAGCGGGCGGGAGGTGGTCGGGGAGCTGTTTTTT; CDR3 protein: CASSGREVVGELFF
J gene: TRBJ1-2; clone size: .; V gene: TRBV5-1; D gene: .; CDR3 DNA: TGCGCCAGCAGCTTGGAAACAGGGACGTATGGCTACACCTTC; CDR3 protein: CASSLETGTYGYTF
J gene: TRBJ1-1; clone size: many; V gene: TRBV29-1; D gene: .; CDR3 DNA: TGCAGCGCCGGGAGGGCCCCGAACACTGAAGCTTTCTTT; CDR3 protein: CSAGRAPNTEAFF
J gene: TRBJ2-3; clone size: many; V gene: TRBV6-1; D gene: TRBD1; CDR3 DNA: TGTGCCAGCAGTGTCCGGGACAGGGGCACAGATACGCAGTATTTT; CDR3 protein: CASSVRDRGTDTQYF
J gene: TRBJ1-3; clone size: .; V gene: TRBV20-1; D gene: .; CDR3 DNA: TGCAGTGCTAGACTAGGAGGGACTCCTGGAAACACCATATATTTT; CDR3 protein: CSARLGGTPGNTIYF
J gene: TRBJ1-5; clone size: many; V gene: TRBV20-1; D gene: .; CDR3 DNA: TGCAGTGCTAGACACGACAGAGGGAGCAATCAGCCCCAGCATTTT; CDR3 protein: CSARHDRGSNQPQHF
J gene: TRBJ2-1; clone size: many; V gene: TRBV20-1; D gene: TRBD2; CDR3 DNA: TGCAGTGCTAGAGACTCTAGCGGGAGGGCAAGGACCTACAATGAGCAGTTCTTC; CDR3 protein: CSARDSSGRARTYNEQFF
J gene: TRBJ2-1; clone size: many; V gene: TRBV19; D gene: .; CDR3 DNA: TGTGCCAGTAGTATCCGGGATGAGCAGTTCTTC; CDR3 protein: CASSIRDEQFF
J gene: TRBJ2-1; clone size: many; V gene: TRBV6-2/TRBV6-3; D gene: TRBD2; CDR3 DNA: TGTGCCAGCAGTTACGCTAGCGGGAGGGCCACGTCCTACAATGAGCAGTTCTTC; CDR3 protein: CASSYASGRATSYNEQFF
J gene: TRBJ2-1; clone size: .; V gene: TRBV10-1; D gene: TRBD2; CDR3 DNA: TGCGCCAGCGTATCCATAGCGGGAGAGGGAAGATCCTACAATGAGCAGTTCTTC; CDR3 protein: CASVSIAGEGRSYNEQFF
J gene: TRBJ2-1; clone size: many; V gene: TRBV2; D gene: TRBD2; CDR3 DNA: TGTGCCAGCAGGAAGCGGGAGGCAGATGAGCAGTTCTTC; CDR3 protein: CASRKREADEQFF
J gene: TRBJ2-7; clone size: few; V gene: TRBV7-9; D gene: .; CDR3 DNA: TGTGCCAGCAGCGCCGAGGTCGAGCAGTACTTC; CDR3 protein: CASSAEVEQYF
J gene: TRBJ2-3; clone size: many; V gene: TRBV20-1; D gene: TRBD2; CDR3 DNA: TGCAGTGCTAGTTTTTCTGGCGGGAGCAGGGATACGCAGTATTTT; CDR3 protein: CSASFSGGSRDTQYF
J gene: TRBJ2-1; clone size: many; V gene: TRBV5-1; D gene: .; CDR3 DNA: TGCGCCAGCAGCTTGGATGTAAACAATGAGCAGTTCTTC; CDR3 protein: CASSLDVNNEQFF
J gene: TRBJ2-7; clone size: many; V gene: TRBV20-1; D gene: .; CDR3 DNA: TGCAGTGCCTCTAGGTCCACTGGCGAGCAGTACTTC; CDR3 protein: CSASRSTGEQYF
J gene: TRBJ1-5; clone size: .; V gene: TRBV5-5; D gene: TRBD1; CDR3 DNA: TGTGCCAGCAGCTTGGCCCCAAGACAGGGGGGTCAGCCCCAGCATTTT; CDR3 protein: CASSLAPRQGGQPQHF
J gene: TRBJ2-1; clone size: many; V gene: TRBV4-3; D gene: .; CDR3 DNA: TGCGCCAGCAGCCAAGATCCGGGGAAATACAATGAGCAGTTCTTC; CDR3 protein: CASSQDPGKYNEQFF
J gene: TRBJ1-1; clone size: medium-sized; V gene: TRBV29-1; D gene: TRBD1; CDR3 DNA: TGCAGCGCCTGGACAGGGGGGACTGAAGCTTTCTTT; CDR3 protein: CSAWTGGTEAFF
J gene: TRBJ2-7; clone size: few; V gene: TRBV10-3; D gene: .; CDR3 DNA: TGTGCCATCAGTTCAAACTACGAGCAGTACTTC; CDR3 protein: CAISSNYEQYF
J gene: TRBJ2-7; clone size: few; V gene: TRBV20-1; D gene: TRBD1; CDR3 DNA: TGCAGTGCTCCACGACAGGGGGGCTCCTACGAGCAGTACTTC; CDR3 protein: CSAPRQGGSYEQYF
J gene: TRBJ2-2; clone size: many; V gene: TRBV3-1; D gene: .; CDR3 DNA: TGTGCCAGCAGCCGGACCACCGGGACAAACACCGGGGAGCTGTTTTTT; CDR3 protein: CASSRTTGTNTGELFF
J gene: TRBJ1-1; clone size: many; V gene: TRBV29-1; D gene: TRBD1; CDR3 DNA: TGCAGCGTGGGACAGGGGGCGTTGGACACTGAAGCTTTCTTT; CDR3 protein: CSVGQGALDTEAFF
J gene: TRBJ2-1; clone size: few; V gene: TRBV5-4; D gene: TRBD1; CDR3 DNA: TGTGCCAGCAGCTTGGGTCCGGGACAGGGAAGTTACAATGAGCAGTTCTTC; CDR3 protein: CASSLGPGQGSYNEQFF